The 6 T cell receptor beta chains in this list originate from one sample, sequenced in a study of T-cell memory formation after mild COVID-19. MiXCR, run by TCRdb on the 5' RACE reads, gives a single entry per CDR3 protein. The data contain a few hundred thousand distinct CDR3 sequences, around 15% of them singletons. The material sequenced was PBMCs or a T cell subset sorted from them (not recorded which). The receptors originated from a man aged 18 to 29 who had mild COVID-19 (a few samples of this study predate the infection). Cell type and time point are not known.

CDR3 sequence (DNA): TGTGCCAGCAGTTTGGGGCCCCTGGGGTGGGATCAGCCCCAGCATTTT. As protein: CASSLGPLGWDQPQHF. This rearrangement joins TRBV12-3 or TRBV12-4 to TRBJ1-5; D is perhaps TRBD1 (5 bases). This CDR3 contains 16 residues. V was pared by 3 bases and J by 5 bases, with 17 bases between.

The chain couples TRBV18 to TRBJ2-1, with TRBD2 matching over 9 bases. Germline-derived CDR1 and CDR2 are KGHSH and LQKENI. Losses at the gene ends were 3 bases for V and 2 bases for J; bases not matched to a gene: 2. The CDR3 loop spans 15 amino acids. As DNA, the CDR3 is TGTGCCAGCTCACCCCTAGCGGGGACCTACAATGAGCAGTTCTTC. It encodes CASSPLAGTYNEQFF.

The chain carries TRBV20-1 and TRBJ1-5; D is perhaps TRBD1 (5 bases). This CDR3 has 14 amino acids. V was cut by 4 bases and J by 7 bases, with 17 bases left in between. Germline CDR1 and CDR2: DFQATT and SNEGSKA (reference sequence). The CDR3 region is CSATPGGSWQPQHF. DNA of the CDR3: TGCAGTGCTACCCCCGGGGGTTCGTGGCAGCCCCAGCATTTT.

The V and J genes are TRBV6-5 and TRBJ2-6, with D unresolved. With 5 bases removed from V and 1 base from J, the gap between germline ends came to 9 bases. Germline V gene lookup returns CDR1 MNHEY and CDR2 SVGAGI. This CDR3 has 15 amino acids. The CDR3 protein is CASSTFGSGANVLTF. CDR3 bases: TGTGCCAGCAGTACCTTCGGTTCTGGGGCCAACGTCCTGACTTTC.

V gene TRBV12-3 or TRBV12-4 combines with J gene TRBJ1-5; 8 bases are a match to TRBD1. With V trimmed by 6 bases and J by 7 bases, 20 bases remained unmatched. The CDR3 has 18 residues. The CDR3 spells CASSHNKESRGPGQPQHF. The DNA of the CDR3 is TGTGCCAGCAGCCACAATAAAGAATCCAGGGGGCCGGGCCAGCCCCAGCATTTT.

DNA of the CDR3: TGTGCCAGCAGTCTGCCTGGCGGGGGGGAAGAGACCCAGTACTTC. Translating gives CASSLPGGGEETQYF. The chain joins TRBV12-3 or TRBV12-4 to TRBJ2-5; TRBD2 aligns across 9 bases. Losses at the gene ends were 5 bases for V and 3 bases for J; bases not matched to a gene: 7. The CDR3 totals 15 residues.